One sample yielded the 2 T cell receptor beta chains listed below, sequenced in a study of T cells in Graves' hyperthyroidism and ophthalmopathy. The TCR beta CDR3 regions underwent amplification using RNA transcripts as the source. A set of HTBI primers served as the primers for a first-round RT-PCR of the TCR CDR3. TCRdb recomputed calls from the multiplex PCR reads with MiXCR, one row per CDR3 protein. This table has approximately 620,000 distinct CDR3 sequences, roughly 15% appearing once. Sequences were obtained from blood. These receptors all come from a woman aged 40 to 55 with Graves' ophthalmopathy.

The J gene is TRBJ2-3, the V gene TRBV5-8; tentatively, D is TRBD1 (5 bases). Per germline, CDR1 SGHTS and CDR2 YDEGEE. This CDR3 spans 16 amino acids. Trimming pared 4 bases from V and 1 base from J, leaving 16 bases between. The chain's CDR3 is CASSPYKIQGTDTQYF. As DNA, the CDR3 is TGTGCCAGCAGCCCTTACAAAATACAGGGCACAGATACGCAGTATTTT.

This clonotype has more than one count but fewer than ten. The chain is built from TRBV3-1 and TRBJ2-5; D gene uncertain. Per the germline V gene, CDR1 is LGHDT and CDR2 is YNNKEL (reference sequence). The CDR3 totals 18 residues. Trimming removed 3 bases from V and 5 bases from J, with 25 bases in between. The CDR3 spells CASSHSRARGSPQETQYF. As DNA, the CDR3 is TGTGCCAGCAGCCACTCCCGAGCCCGCGGCTCCCCCCAGGAGACCCAGTACTTC.